This T cell receptor beta chain was observed in a study of blood T cell repertoires in COVID-19. Study background: Material from acute and convalescent COVID-19 was sourced from the United States, Italy and Spain. T cells, B-cell-depleted T cells, or PBMCs provided the cDNA or gDNA that served as material.

Per the original data handling: Amplification of reference gene primers provided the estimated nucleated cell counts. Clones were sequenced by immunoSEQ multiplex PCR, and TCRdb holds only the in-frame ones, with some missing. V, J and clone size reflect that table, while D and trimming were determined from the DNA. The sample yields over 300,000 clones, approximately 88% seen once. The CDR3 is made up of 13 amino acids. CDR1 and CDR2 from the germline V gene are LNHDA and SQIVND (reference sequence). J was trimmed by 9 bases and V by 5 bases; bases with no gene match: 10. The genes are TRBV19 and TRBJ2-7; TRBD2 aligns across 7 bases. The sequence derives from a man aged 40-50 years with acute or convalescent COVID-19. Sequencing was done on a sample of peripheral blood. The chain's CDR3 is CASSQTGGEGQYF. Written as DNA, the CDR3 is TGTGCCAGTAGTCAGACGGGAGGAGAGGGGCAGTACTTC.